This TCR beta chain was recorded in a study of blood T cell repertoires in COVID-19. Study at large: Donors in the United States, Italy and Spain gave samples during acute or convalescent COVID-19.

This CDR3 spans 14 amino acids. Trimming removed 4 bases from V and 2 bases from J; junction bases left unmatched: 1. Germline CDR1 SGHRS, CDR2 YFSETQ. The assay was immunoSEQ multiplex PCR, and TCRdb's table has in-frame clones only and misses some. The sample includes roughly 81,000 clones, around 90% seen only once; the top ten take more than 4%. The rearrangement uses TRBV5-1 and TRBJ1-5; TRBD1 matches 9 bases. The sequenced sample consisted of peripheral blood. The source is a man between 35 and 55 years old with acute or convalescent COVID-19. The DNA for the CDR3 is TGCGCCAGCAGCCGGGACAGGGGCAATCAGCCCCAGCATTTT. Translated: CASSRDRGNQPQHF.